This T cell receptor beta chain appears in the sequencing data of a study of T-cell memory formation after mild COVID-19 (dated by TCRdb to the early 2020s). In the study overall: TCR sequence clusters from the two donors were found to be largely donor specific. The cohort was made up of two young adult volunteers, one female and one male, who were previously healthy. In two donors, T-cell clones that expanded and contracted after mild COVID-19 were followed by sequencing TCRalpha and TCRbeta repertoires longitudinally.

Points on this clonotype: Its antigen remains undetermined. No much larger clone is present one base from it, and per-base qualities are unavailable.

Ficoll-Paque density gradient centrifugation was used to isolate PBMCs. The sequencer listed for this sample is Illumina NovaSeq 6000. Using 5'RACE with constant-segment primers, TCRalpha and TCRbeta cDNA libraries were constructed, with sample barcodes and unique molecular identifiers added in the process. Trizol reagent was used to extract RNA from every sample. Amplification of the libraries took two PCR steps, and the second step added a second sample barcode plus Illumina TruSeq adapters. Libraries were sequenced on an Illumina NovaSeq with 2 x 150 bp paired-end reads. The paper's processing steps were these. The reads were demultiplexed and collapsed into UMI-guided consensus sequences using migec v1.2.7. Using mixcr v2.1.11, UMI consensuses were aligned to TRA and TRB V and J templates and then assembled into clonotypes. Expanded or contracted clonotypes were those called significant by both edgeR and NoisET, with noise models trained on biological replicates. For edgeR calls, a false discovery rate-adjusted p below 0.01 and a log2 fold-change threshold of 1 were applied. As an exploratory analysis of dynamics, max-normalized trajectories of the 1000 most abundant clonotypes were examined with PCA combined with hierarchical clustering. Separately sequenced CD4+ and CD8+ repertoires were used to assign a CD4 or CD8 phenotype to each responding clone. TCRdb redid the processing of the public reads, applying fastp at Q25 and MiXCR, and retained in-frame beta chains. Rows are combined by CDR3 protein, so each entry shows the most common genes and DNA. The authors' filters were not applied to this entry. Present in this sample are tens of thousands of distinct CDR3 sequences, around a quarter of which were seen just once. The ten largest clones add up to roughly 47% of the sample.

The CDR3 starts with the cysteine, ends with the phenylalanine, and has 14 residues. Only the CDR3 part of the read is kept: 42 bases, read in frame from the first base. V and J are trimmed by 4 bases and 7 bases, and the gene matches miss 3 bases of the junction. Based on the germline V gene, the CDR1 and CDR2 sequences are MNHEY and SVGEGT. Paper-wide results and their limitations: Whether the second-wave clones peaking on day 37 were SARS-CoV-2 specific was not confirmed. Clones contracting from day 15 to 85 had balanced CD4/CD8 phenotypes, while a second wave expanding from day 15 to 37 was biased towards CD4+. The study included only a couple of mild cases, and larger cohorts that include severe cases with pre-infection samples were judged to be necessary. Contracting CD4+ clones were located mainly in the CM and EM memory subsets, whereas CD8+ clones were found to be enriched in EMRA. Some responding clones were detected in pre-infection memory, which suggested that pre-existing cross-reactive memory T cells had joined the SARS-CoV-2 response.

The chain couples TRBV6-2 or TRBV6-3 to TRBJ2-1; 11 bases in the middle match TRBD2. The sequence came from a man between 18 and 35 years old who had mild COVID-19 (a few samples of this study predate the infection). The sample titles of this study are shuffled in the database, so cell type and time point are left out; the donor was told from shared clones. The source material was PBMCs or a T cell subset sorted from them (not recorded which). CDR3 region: CASSLAGGPNEQFF. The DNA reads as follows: TGTGCCAGCAGTTTAGCGGGGGGGCCTAATGAGCAGTTCTTC.